One sample yielded the 21 T cell receptor beta chains listed below, sequenced in a study of CD8 T cells in ankylosing spondylitis. TCRdb itself ran the 5' RACE reads through MiXCR, one entry per CDR3 protein. Among about 240,000 distinct CDR3 sequences listed, around 10% were seen once. Specimen: blood, either unsorted or a sorted T cell fraction (not recorded which). The receptors here all came from a male donor with ankylosing spondylitis or in good health (not recorded which).

This clonotype was seen ten or more times. The J gene is TRBJ1-1, the V gene TRBV5-1, with D perhaps matching TRBD1 (6 bases). The CDR3 loop spans 16 amino acids. V dropped 2 bases and J dropped 2 bases, with 16 bases sitting between them. CDR1 is SGHRS, CDR2 YFSETQ, per germline. The CDR3 DNA reads as TGCGCCAGCAGCTTATCTATTCAGGGGACTAACACTGAAGCTTTCTTT. Translation: CASSLSIQGTNTEAFF.

This clonotype turned up a few times. The chain combines TRBV7-8 with TRBJ2-3, with 7 bases aligning to TRBD2. Per germline, CDR1 SGHVS and CDR2 FQNEAQ. J gave up 1 base and V 2 bases, and 3 bases lay outside the gene matches. This CDR3 is 15 amino acids long. Written as DNA, the CDR3 is TGTGCCAGCAGCTTAACTAGCGAAGGCACAGATACGCAGTATTTT. Translation gives CASSLTSEGTDTQYF.

The V gene is TRBV3-1, the J gene TRBJ1-2; D is possibly TRBD1 (5 bases). V was pared by 4 bases and J by 8 bases, with 14 bases between. Per germline, CDR1 LGHDT and CDR2 YNNKEL (reference sequence). CDR3 length: 13 amino acids. This CDR3 reads CASSPDFGDGYTF. The CDR3 DNA is TGTGCCAGCAGCCCGGACTTCGGGGACGGCTACACCTTC.

At least ten counts were recorded for this clonotype. The chain links TRBV15 to TRBJ1-2; D ambiguous. The CDR3 runs to 16 residues. The germline V gene has CDR1 LNHNV and CDR2 YYDKDF (reference sequence). V was clipped by 0 bases and J by 3 bases, with 14 bases between them. The CDR3 coding sequence is TGTGCCACCAGCAGAGATTTGGATGACCCCTACTATGGCTACACCTTC. Its translation: CATSRDLDDPYYGYTF.

In this sample, this clonotype turned up many times. The J gene is TRBJ2-1, the V gene TRBV7-8; D uncertain. Germline CDR1 is SGHVS and CDR2 is FQNEAQ. The CDR3 totals 16 residues. V was trimmed by 1 base and J by 4 bases, leaving 14 bases between them. This CDR3 is CASSLDNYQLYNEQFF. The CDR3 coding sequence is TGTGCCAGCAGCTTAGATAACTACCAGTTATACAATGAGCAGTTCTTC.

This rearrangement joins TRBV6-2 or TRBV6-3 to TRBJ1-2; TRBD1 matches at 8 bases. Trimming cost V 0 bases and J 4 bases; bases outside gene matches: 7. Germline CDR1 MNHEY, CDR2 SVGEGT. The length of the CDR3 is 16 residues. The CDR3 loop reads CASSYSFSGQVYGYTF. CDR3 sequence (DNA): TGTGCCAGCAGTTACTCGTTTTCGGGACAGGTCTATGGCTACACCTTC.

The CDR3 loop reads CASSSLSSRDPNVLTF. The CDR3 DNA reads TGTGCCAGCAGCTCCCTCTCCTCACGGGACCCCAACGTCCTGACTTTC. The chain recombines TRBV6-2 or TRBV6-3 with TRBJ2-6, with D perhaps matching TRBD1 or TRBD2 (5 bases each). The CDR3 is 16 amino acids. V dropped 6 bases and J dropped 8 bases, with 20 bases sitting between them. The germline gives CDR1 MNHEY, CDR2 SVGEGT.

This clonotype has more than one count but fewer than ten. The chain combines TRBV20-1 with TRBJ2-1; TRBD2 aligns across 7 bases. V shed 6 bases and J 0 bases; nucleotides not matched to a gene: 8. The length of the CDR3 is 15 residues. Germline CDR1 is DFQATT and CDR2 is SNEGSKA (reference sequence). The CDR3 loop is CSASTSESSYNEQFF. The CDR3 nucleotides are TGCAGTGCAAGCACTAGCGAGAGCTCCTACAATGAGCAGTTCTTC.

This clonotype was seen ten or more times. The chain recombines TRBV4-1 with TRBJ1-5, with D maybe TRBD1 (6 bases). Germline V gives CDR1 MGHRA, CDR2 YSYEKL. The CDR3 is 16 amino acids. V was trimmed by 4 bases and J by 0 bases, leaving 13 bases between them. The CDR3 is CASSPEGEGSNQPQHF. CDR3 coding DNA: TGCGCCAGCAGCCCAGAGGGGGAAGGTAGCAATCAGCCCCAGCATTTT.

The table lists this clonotype with many counts. The rearrangement links TRBV20-1 to TRBJ2-7; no firm D call. There are 12 residues in the CDR3. CDR1 DFQATT and CDR2 SNEGSKA come from the germline V gene (reference sequence). The V end was cut by 3 bases, the J end by 3 bases, with 9 bases between. The CDR3 DNA follows: TGCAGTGCTAGTATAGGCGGCTACGAGCAGTACTTC. It encodes CSASIGGYEQYF.

This clonotype has at least ten counts. The chain combines TRBV20-1 with TRBJ1-1, with D maybe TRBD1 (5 bases). Trimming shortened V by 4 bases and J by 3 bases, and 9 bases separated the two germline ends. CDR3 length: 12 residues. Germline V lookup: CDR1 DFQATT, CDR2 SNEGSKA (reference sequence). In nucleotides, the CDR3 is TGCAGTGCTACCTCAGGGCACACTGAAGCTTTCTTT. Translated: CSATSGHTEAFF.

This clonotype was found many times. The chain combines TRBV10-3 with TRBJ2-2; D perhaps matches TRBD1 (6 bases). CDR1 and CDR2 (germline): ENHRY, SYGVKD. The V and J ends lost 5 bases and 4 bases respectively, with 17 bases between them. The length of the CDR3 is 16 residues. The CDR3 loop is CAISTRQGLLTGELFF. CDR3 sequence (DNA): TGTGCCATCAGTACACGTCAGGGGCTACTCACCGGGGAGCTGTTTTTT.

In its sample, this clonotype was seen once. This chain links TRBV28 with TRBJ2-7; 7 bases are shared with TRBD1. Per germline, CDR1 MDHEN and CDR2 SYDVKM. The CDR3 is 14 amino acids. V shed 2 bases, J shed 4 bases, and the junction held 5 bases outside the gene matches. CDR3 protein: CASSLRTGEYEQYF. The CDR3 DNA reads TGTGCCAGCAGTTTACGGACAGGAGAATACGAGCAGTACTTC.

This clonotype was recorded many times. The V and J genes are TRBV6-5 and TRBJ1-1; possible D gene TRBD1, 6 bases. The germline CDR1 and CDR2 sequences are MNHEY and SVGAGI. This CDR3 comprises 15 residues. V lost 2 bases to trimming and J lost 7 bases, with 17 bases between them. CDR3 bases: TGTGCCAGCAGTTACGGGTCGCGGCCAGGGGATGAAGCTTTCTTT. Amino acids: CASSYGSRPGDEAFF.

The sample holds many counts of this clonotype. This chain uses TRBV27 with TRBJ2-1; TRBD1 aligns across 8 bases. With V trimmed by 6 bases and J by 2 bases, 12 bases remained unmatched. This CDR3 comprises 17 residues. In germline, CDR1 is MNHEY, CDR2 SMNVEV (reference sequence). The DNA for the CDR3 is TGTGCCAGCAGGCCCCTTTCAGGGACAGGCACCTACAATGAGCAGTTCTTC. This gives the protein CASRPLSGTGTYNEQFF.

This clonotype was counted many times. V gene TRBV5-1 combines with J gene TRBJ2-1; TRBD2 aligns across 11 bases. Per germline, CDR1 SGHRS and CDR2 YFSETQ. V dropped 4 bases and J dropped 0; count of bases not matched to a gene: 3. This CDR3 spans 16 amino acids. The CDR3 DNA sequence: TGCGCCAGCAGCCCGGGACTAGCGGTCTCCTACAATGAGCAGTTCTTC. This codes for CASSPGLAVSYNEQFF.

Concerning this clonotype: One end of the junction fails to match germline, which may point to a read error. The chain links TRBV7-3 to TRBJ2-3; D might be TRBD2 (5 bases). The CDR3 loop spans 13 amino acids. Germline CDR1 is SGHTA and CDR2 is FQGTGA. CDR3 residues: CTSSLGGTDTQYF. The CDR3 DNA is TGTACCAGCAGCTTAGGCGGGACAGATACGCAGTATTTT.

This clonotype was counted ten times or more. This sequence joins TRBV5-6 and TRBJ2-3; maybe TRBD2 (5 bases). The CDR3 is 15 residues long. The germline V gene has CDR1 SGHDT and CDR2 YYEEEE. Trimming shortened V by 3 bases and J by 6 bases, and 17 bases separated the two germline ends. The chain's CDR3 is CASSSEAVAIDTQYF. CDR3 in DNA: TGTGCCAGCAGCTCGGAGGCAGTGGCCATCGATACGCAGTATTTT.

This clonotype was found once. This chain connects TRBV7-9 to TRBJ2-3, with TRBD1 matching over 7 bases. The CDR3 loop spans 16 amino acids. V was pared by 5 bases and J by 0 bases, with 8 bases of the junction left unmatched. Germline lookup yields CDR1 SEHNR and CDR2 FQNEAQ (reference sequence). The CDR3 DNA sequence: TGTGCCAGCAGCCAGGGGGTGGGACAAAGCACAGATACGCAGTATTTT. This encodes CASSQGVGQSTDTQYF.

This clonotype was counted many times. The chain combines TRBV4-1 with TRBJ2-2; 13 positions agree with TRBD2. CDR1 MGHRA and CDR2 YSYEKL come from the germline V gene. The CDR3 is 17 amino acids. Trimming at V came to 0 bases and at J to 6 bases, leaving 4 bases not matched to a gene. This CDR3 is CASSQDFGLAGAGELFF. CDR3 sequence (DNA): TGCGCCAGCAGCCAAGATTTCGGACTAGCGGGGGCCGGGGAGCTGTTTTTT.

Worth noting for this clonotype: A much more abundant neighbour one base away suggests this may be a read error. The chain is built from TRBV20-1 and TRBJ2-1; D is perhaps TRBD2 (5 bases). The germline CDR1 and CDR2 sequences are DFQATT and SNEGSKA (reference sequence). There are 16 residues in the CDR3. The DNA of the CDR3 is TGCTGTGCTAACACCTTGGGAGAAGACTCCTACAATGAGCAGTTCTTC. This translates into CCANTLGEDSYNEQFF.